Shown below are 3 T cell receptor beta chains from a single sample sequenced in a study of T cell clonotyping in hematopoietic cell transplantation. Some clones are missing from TCRdb's copy, which holds only in-frame ones; the method was immunoSEQ multiplex PCR. The table lists fewer than 5,000 clones, under 20% of them singletons, with 21% in the top ten. This specimen was PBMCs, taken 180 days after allogeneic stem cell transplant. These receptors were taken from a male patient under 35 who had an allogeneic stem cell transplant, so the T cells may come from the graft donor. Some clones in this sample may be carry-over from other donors' samples.

The chain uses TRBV27 and TRBJ2-3; TRBD1 matches 9 bases. This CDR3 has 17 amino acids. Per the germline V gene, CDR1 is MNHEY and CDR2 is SMNVEV (reference sequence). J gave up 0 bases and V 2 bases, and 6 bases lay outside the gene matches. The CDR3 here is CASSLRGTGWSTDTQYF. In nucleotides, the CDR3 is TGTGCCAGCAGTTTAAGGGGGACAGGGTGGAGCACAGATACGCAGTATTTT.

In its sample, this clone was seen a few times. The CDR3: CAWSLTGSGNTIYF. DNA for the CDR3: TGTGCCTGGAGCTTGACAGGATCCGGAAACACCATATATTTT. V is TRBV30 and J is TRBJ1-3, with TRBD1 as a possible D gene (6 bases). The CDR3 has 14 amino acids. Germline V gives CDR1 GTSNPN, CDR2 SVGIG (reference sequence). The V gene lost 3 bases and the J gene lost 4 bases, with 13 bases spanning the gap.

Only a few counts were recorded for this clone. V and J are TRBV7-9 and TRBJ2-5, with TRBD1 identical over 8 bases. Trimming cost V 0 bases and J 3 bases; bases outside gene matches: 0. Germline V gene lookup returns CDR1 SEHNR and CDR2 FQNEAQ (reference sequence). This CDR3 has 14 residues. The CDR3 region is CASSLATGEETQYF. The CDR3 nucleotides are TGTGCCAGCAGCTTAGCGACAGGGGAAGAGACCCAGTACTTC.